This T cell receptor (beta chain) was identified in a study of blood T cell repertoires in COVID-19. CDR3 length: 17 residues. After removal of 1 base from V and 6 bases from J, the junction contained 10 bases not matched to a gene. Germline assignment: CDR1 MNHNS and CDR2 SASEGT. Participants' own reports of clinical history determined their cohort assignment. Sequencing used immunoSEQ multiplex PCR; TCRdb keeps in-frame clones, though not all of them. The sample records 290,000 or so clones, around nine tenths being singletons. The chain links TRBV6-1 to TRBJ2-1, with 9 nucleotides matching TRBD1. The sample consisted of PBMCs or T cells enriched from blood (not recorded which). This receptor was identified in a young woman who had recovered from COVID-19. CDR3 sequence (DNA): TGTGCCAGCAGTGAAGGGATGGGGGACAGGGTGTTCAATGAGCAGTTCTTC. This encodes CASSEGMGDRVFNEQFF.